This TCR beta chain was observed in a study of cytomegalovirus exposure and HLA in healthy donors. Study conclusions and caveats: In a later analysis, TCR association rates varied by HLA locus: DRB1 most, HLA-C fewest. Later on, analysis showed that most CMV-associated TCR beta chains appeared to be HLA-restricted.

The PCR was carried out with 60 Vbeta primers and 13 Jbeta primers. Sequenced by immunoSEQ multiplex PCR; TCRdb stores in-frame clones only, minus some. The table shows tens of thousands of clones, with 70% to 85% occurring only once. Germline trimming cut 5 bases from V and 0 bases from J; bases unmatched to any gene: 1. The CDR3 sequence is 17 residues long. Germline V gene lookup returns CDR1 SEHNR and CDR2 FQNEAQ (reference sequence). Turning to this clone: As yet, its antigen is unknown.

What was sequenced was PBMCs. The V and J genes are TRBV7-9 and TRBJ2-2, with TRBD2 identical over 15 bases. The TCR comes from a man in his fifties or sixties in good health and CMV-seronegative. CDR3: CASSGLAGGPNTGELFF. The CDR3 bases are TGTGCCAGCAGCGGACTAGCGGGGGGGCCGAACACCGGGGAGCTGTTTTTT.